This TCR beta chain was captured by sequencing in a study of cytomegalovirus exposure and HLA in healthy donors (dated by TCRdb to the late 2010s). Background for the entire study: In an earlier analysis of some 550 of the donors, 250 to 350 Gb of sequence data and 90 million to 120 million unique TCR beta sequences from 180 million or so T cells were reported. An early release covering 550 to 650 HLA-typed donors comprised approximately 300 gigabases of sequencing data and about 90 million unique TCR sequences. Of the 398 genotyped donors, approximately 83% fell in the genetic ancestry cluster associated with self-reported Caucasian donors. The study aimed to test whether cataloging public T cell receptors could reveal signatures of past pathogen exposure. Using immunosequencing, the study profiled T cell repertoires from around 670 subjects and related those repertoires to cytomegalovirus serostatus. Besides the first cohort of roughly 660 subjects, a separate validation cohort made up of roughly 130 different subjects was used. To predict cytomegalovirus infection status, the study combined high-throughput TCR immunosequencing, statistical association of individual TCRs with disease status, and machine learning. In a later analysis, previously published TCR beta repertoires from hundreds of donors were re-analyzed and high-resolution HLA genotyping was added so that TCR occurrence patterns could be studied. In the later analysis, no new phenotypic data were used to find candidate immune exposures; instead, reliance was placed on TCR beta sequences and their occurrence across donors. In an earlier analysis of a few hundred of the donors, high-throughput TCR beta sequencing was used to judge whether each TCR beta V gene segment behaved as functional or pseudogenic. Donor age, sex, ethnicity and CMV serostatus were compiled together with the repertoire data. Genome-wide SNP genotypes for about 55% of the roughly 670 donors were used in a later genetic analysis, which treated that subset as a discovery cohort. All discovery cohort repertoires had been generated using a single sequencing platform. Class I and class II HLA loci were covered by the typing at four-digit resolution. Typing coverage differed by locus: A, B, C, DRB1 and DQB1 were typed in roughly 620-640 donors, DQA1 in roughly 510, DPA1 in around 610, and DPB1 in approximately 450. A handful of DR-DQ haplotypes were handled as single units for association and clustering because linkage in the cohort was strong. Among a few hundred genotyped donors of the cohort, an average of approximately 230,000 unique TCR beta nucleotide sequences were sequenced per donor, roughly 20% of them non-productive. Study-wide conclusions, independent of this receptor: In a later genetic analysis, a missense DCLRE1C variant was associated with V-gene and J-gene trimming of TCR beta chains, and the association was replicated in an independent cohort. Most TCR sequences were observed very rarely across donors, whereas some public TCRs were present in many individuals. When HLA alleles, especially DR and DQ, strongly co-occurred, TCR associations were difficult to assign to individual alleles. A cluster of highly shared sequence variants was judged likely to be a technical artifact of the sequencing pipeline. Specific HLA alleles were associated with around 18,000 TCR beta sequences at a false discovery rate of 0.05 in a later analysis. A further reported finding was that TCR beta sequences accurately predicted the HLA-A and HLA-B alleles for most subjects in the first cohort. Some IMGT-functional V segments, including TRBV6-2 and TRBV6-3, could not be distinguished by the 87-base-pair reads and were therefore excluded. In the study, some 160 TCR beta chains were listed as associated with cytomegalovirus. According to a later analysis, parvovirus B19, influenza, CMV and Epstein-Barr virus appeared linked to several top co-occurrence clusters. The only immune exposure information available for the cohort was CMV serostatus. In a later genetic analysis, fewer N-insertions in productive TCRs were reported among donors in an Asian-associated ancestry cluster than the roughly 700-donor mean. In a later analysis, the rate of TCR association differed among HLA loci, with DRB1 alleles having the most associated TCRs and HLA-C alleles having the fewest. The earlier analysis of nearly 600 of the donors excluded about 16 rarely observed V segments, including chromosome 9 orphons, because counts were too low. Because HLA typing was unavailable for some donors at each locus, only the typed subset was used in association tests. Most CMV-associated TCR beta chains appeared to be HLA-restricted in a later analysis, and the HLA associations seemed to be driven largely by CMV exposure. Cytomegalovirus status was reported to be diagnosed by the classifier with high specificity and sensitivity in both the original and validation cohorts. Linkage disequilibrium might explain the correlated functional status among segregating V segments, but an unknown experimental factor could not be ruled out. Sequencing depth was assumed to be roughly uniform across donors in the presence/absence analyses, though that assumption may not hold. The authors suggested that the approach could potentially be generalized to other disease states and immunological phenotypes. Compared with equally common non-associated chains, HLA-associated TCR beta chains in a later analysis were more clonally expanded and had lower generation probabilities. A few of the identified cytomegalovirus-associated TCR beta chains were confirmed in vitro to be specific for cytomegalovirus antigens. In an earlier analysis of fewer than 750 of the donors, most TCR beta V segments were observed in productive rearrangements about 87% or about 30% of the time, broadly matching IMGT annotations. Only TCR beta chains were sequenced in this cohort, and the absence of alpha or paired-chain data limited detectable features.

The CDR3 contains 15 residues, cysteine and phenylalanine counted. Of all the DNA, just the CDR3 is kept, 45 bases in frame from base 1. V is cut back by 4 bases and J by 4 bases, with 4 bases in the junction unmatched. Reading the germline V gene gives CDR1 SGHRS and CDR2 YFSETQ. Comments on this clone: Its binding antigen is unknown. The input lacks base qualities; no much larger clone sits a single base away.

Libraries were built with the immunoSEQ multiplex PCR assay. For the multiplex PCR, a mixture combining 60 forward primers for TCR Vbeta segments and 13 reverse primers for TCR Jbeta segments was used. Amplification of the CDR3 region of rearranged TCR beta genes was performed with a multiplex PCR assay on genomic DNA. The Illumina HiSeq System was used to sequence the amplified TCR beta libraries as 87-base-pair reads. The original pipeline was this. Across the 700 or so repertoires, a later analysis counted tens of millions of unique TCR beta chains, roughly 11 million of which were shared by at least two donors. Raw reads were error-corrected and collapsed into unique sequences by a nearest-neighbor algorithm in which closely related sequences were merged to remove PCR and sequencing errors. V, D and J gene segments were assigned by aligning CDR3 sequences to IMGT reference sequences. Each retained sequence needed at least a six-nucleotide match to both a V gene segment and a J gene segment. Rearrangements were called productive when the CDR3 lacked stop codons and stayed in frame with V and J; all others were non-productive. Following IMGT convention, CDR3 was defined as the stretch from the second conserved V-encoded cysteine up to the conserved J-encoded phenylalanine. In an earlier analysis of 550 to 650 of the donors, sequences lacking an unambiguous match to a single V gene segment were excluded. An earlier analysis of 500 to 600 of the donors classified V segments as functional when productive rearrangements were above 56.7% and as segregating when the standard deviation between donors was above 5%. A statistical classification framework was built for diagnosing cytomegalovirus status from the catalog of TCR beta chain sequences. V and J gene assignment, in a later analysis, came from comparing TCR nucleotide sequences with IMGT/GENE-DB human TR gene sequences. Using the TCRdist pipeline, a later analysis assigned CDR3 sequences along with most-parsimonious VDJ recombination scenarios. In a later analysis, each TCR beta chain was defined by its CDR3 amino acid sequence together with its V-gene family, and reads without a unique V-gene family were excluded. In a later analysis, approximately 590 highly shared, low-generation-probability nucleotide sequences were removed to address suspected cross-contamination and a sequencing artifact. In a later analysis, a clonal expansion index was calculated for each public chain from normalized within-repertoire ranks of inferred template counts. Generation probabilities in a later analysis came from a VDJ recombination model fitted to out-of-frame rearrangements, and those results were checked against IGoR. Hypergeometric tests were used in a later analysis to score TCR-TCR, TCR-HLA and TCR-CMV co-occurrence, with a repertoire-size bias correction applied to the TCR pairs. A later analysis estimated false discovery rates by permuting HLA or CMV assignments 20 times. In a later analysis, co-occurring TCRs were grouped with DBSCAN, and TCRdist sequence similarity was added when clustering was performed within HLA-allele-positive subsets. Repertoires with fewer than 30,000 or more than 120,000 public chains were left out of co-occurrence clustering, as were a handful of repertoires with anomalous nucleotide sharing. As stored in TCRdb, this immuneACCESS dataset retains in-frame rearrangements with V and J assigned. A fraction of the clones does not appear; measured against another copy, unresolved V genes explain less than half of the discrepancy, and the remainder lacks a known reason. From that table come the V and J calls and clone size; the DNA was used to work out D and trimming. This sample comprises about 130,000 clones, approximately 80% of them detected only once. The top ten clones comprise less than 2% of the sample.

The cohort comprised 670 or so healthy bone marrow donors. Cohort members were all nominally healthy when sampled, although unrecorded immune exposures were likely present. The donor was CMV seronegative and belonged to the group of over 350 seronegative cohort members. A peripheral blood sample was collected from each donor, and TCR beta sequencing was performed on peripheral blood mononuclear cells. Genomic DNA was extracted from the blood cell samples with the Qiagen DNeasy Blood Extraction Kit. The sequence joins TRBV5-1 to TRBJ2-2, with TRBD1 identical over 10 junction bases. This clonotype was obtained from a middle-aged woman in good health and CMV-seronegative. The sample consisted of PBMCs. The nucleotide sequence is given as TGCGCCAGCAGCACGGACAGGGGGGGCACCGGGGAGCTGTTTTTT. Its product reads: CASSTDRGGTGELFF.